These 14 T cell receptor beta chains originate from one sample sequenced in a study of spatial heterogeneity in lung cancer. Time point indicated: sample taken at primary tumor resection. TCRdb analysed the 5' RACE reads with MiXCR anew, one entry per CDR3 protein. This sample has about 13,000 distinct CDR3 sequences, with approximately 5.6% found just once. For these receptors, no antigen is known. Findings and caveats of the study: The study found that expanded intratumoral alpha and beta TCR counts tracked tumor mutation counts.

The sequencing used lung tumor tissue, collected at surgery. The origin of the receptors is a female donor with early-stage non-small cell lung cancer.

This clonotype has ten or more counts. This beta chain turned up in a library designed for alpha chains; as an off-target read, its abundance says little. The chain carries TRBV6-6 and TRBJ1-1; D is undetermined. The CDR3 totals 12 residues. Germline V gives CDR1 MNHNY, CDR2 SVGAGI (reference sequence). The V end was cut by 1 base, the J end by 3 bases, with 3 bases between. CDR3 nucleotides: TGTGCCAGCAGTTACTGGGACACTGAAGCTTTCTTT. Translated, it gives CASSYWDTEAFF.

This clonotype was recorded at least ten times. This beta chain is an off-target read within a library intended for alpha chains, so its frequency means little. The genes are TRBV29-1 and TRBJ2-3; TRBD2 aligns across 10 bases. The germline gives CDR1 SQVTM, CDR2 ANQGSEA. Trimming removed 5 bases from V and 2 bases from J; junction bases left unmatched: 7. The CDR3 length is 15 residues. Written as DNA, the CDR3 is TGCAGCGTTACCATAGCGGGGGGATACACAGATACGCAGTATTTT. Protein: CSVTIAGGYTDTQYF.

This clonotype was observed many times. The library was prepared for alpha chains; this beta chain is a stray read, so its frequency means little. The V call is TRBV7-9, the J call TRBJ2-3; D perhaps matches TRBD2 (6 bases). This CDR3 region has 16 residues. CDR1 SEHNR and CDR2 FQNEAQ come from the germline V gene (reference sequence). The V gene lost 0 bases and the J gene lost 6 bases, with 16 bases spanning the gap. CDR3 region: CASSLAPVPGGDTQYF. The CDR3 DNA is TGTGCCAGCAGCTTAGCCCCGGTTCCCGGAGGGGATACGCAGTATTTT.

This clonotype was counted ten times or more. As an off-target read in a library built for alpha chains, this beta chain has a frequency of little significance. This chain links TRBV6-1 with TRBJ2-7, with unresolved D. This CDR3 is 14 amino acids long. Germline loops: CDR1 MNHNS, CDR2 SASEGT. The V end was cut by 6 bases, the J end by 0 bases, with 12 bases between. This chain's CDR3 is CASSQTVPSYEQYF. The CDR3 DNA reads TGTGCCAGCAGCCAGACTGTACCCTCCTACGAGCAGTACTTC.

Many counts were recorded for this clonotype. Since the library was made to target alpha chains, this beta chain is a stray read and its abundance is not meaningful. The gene calls are TRBV6-5 and TRBJ1-1; no definite D call. V was shortened by 2 bases and J by 1 base, with 8 bases between the two germline ends. In germline, CDR1 is MNHEY, CDR2 SVGAGI. The CDR3 sequence is 14 residues long. CDR3 bases: TGTGCCAGCAGTTACCTTTTCGGGAACACTGAAGCTTTCTTT. Protein product: CASSYLFGNTEAFF.

This clonotype has ten or more counts. With the library built for alpha chains, this beta chain is off target and its frequency is not meaningful. V is TRBV12-3 or TRBV12-4 and J is TRBJ1-2; D unclear. The CDR3 has 11 amino acids. V shed 7 bases and J shed 7 bases, with 10 bases lying between them. CDR3 DNA sequence: TGTGCCAGCACTTCAAGGGCTGGCTACACCTTC. Translating it yields CASTSRAGYTF.

Many counts were recorded for this clonotype. Little can be read into the size of this beta chain, an off-target read in a library designed for alpha chains. The V and J genes are TRBV7-9 and TRBJ2-2; tentatively, D is TRBD1 (5 bases). Germline V CDR1 and CDR2: SEHNR, FQNEAQ (reference sequence). V was pared by 5 bases and J by 7 bases, with 14 bases between. This CDR3 has 14 amino acids. This chain's CDR3 is CASSNQRQLGELFF. The CDR3 DNA follows: TGTGCCAGCAGCAACCAACGACAGCTCGGGGAGCTGTTTTTT.

This clonotype appeared many times. In a library made to pick up alpha chains, this beta chain is a stray read with a size that means little. The chain uses TRBV7-2 and TRBJ2-7; no clear D. Trimming pared 4 bases from V and 0 bases from J, leaving 10 bases between. CDR3 length: 14 amino acids. The germline gives CDR1 SGHTA, CDR2 FQGNSA. CDR3 protein: CASSSWGSSYEQYF. In DNA form, the CDR3 reads TGTGCCAGCAGCTCCTGGGGAAGCTCCTACGAGCAGTACTTC.

Judged by abundance, this clonotype is medium-sized. Found in a library prepared for alpha chains, this beta chain is an off-target read, and its abundance has little meaning. The rearrangement joins TRBV20-1 to TRBJ2-4; 11 nucleotides agree with TRBD2. Trimming cost V 3 bases and J 6 bases; bases outside gene matches: 4. Germline CDR1 is DFQATT and CDR2 is SNEGSKA (reference sequence). CDR3 length equals 14 residues. The CDR3 bases are TGCAGTGCTAGCCCTAGCGGGGGGCTAAACATTCAGTACTTC. This encodes CSASPSGGLNIQYF.

This clonotype was observed many times. In a library made to pick up alpha chains, this beta chain is a stray read with a size that means little. The gene calls are TRBV12-3 or TRBV12-4 and TRBJ1-2; 8 positions agree with TRBD1. The V gene end was trimmed by 5 bases and the J gene end by 6 bases; junction bases not matched to a gene: 5. This CDR3 comprises 13 residues. The CDR3: CASSPWTGHGYTF. CDR3 nucleotides: TGTGCCAGCAGTCCCTGGACAGGGCATGGCTACACCTTC.

This clonotype was detected ten times or more. The library was built for alpha chains, so this beta chain is an off-target read and its size means little. The V call is TRBV12-3 or TRBV12-4, the J call TRBJ1-1; D ambiguous. V shed 3 bases and J shed 4 bases, with 9 bases lying between them. This CDR3 region has 13 residues. Here the CDR3 DNA reads TGTGCCAGCAGTTTCCGGGTTATCACTGAAGCTTTCTTT. This codes for CASSFRVITEAFF.

This clonotype was counted ten times or more. This beta chain appears as a stray read in a library generated for alpha chains; its size is not informative. The rearrangement links TRBV28 to TRBJ2-3; 9 bases line up with TRBD2. From germline, CDR1 is MDHEN and CDR2 SYDVKM. The CDR3 extends over 13 amino acids. CDR3 coding DNA: TGTGACAAAAGCGGGGGGTCAGGAGATACGCAGTATTTT. It is translated as CDKSGGSGDTQYF.

This clonotype was recorded many times. This beta chain is an off-target read within a library intended for alpha chains, so its frequency means little. The chain recombines TRBV20-1 with TRBJ2-3, with D perhaps TRBD2 (6 bases). V gave up 6 bases and J gave up 9 bases, with 13 bases separating them. Germline assignment: CDR1 DFQATT and CDR2 SNEGSKA (reference sequence). This CDR3 has 11 amino acids. The CDR3 loop reads CSAPTSWTQYF. The CDR3 DNA sequence: TGCAGTGCGCCGACTAGTTGGACGCAGTATTTT.

This clonotype was seen ten or more times. Little can be read into the size of this beta chain, an off-target read in a library designed for alpha chains. The V and J genes are TRBV20-1 and TRBJ2-1; D ambiguous. CDR1 and CDR2 (germline): DFQATT, SNEGSKA (reference sequence). V lost 6 bases to trimming and J lost 7 bases, with 10 bases between them. The CDR3 has 11 residues. The CDR3: CSAPSRNEQFF. The DNA for the CDR3 is TGCAGTGCCCCATCGAGGAATGAGCAGTTCTTC.